Listed here are 3 T cell receptor beta chains from one sample, sequenced in a study of blood T cells in healthy people across ages. Through a sample-barcoded 5' primer and a J-beta primer mix, a second PCR was run for about 7 to 12 cycles. MiXCR, run by TCRdb on the 5' RACE reads, gives a single entry per CDR3 protein. The table has about 2 million distinct CDR3 sequences, 49% seen once. The sequencing input was blood. These receptor sequences come from a woman aged 40 to 50 in good health.

V is TRBV4-1 and J is TRBJ2-3, with D tentatively TRBD2 (5 bases). Trimming removed 1 base at V and 4 bases at J, with 9 bases between. CDR3 length: 14 amino acids. CDR1 is MGHRA and CDR2 is YSYEKL in the germline V gene. The CDR3 region has the DNA TGCGCCAGCAGCCAAGGACCCGGGGCAGATACGCAGTATTTT. It encodes CASSQGPGADTQYF.

J is TRBJ2-5 and V is TRBV24-1; a possible D gene is TRBD1 (5 bases). This CDR3 spans 13 amino acids. Germline-derived CDR1 and CDR2 are KGHDR and SFDVKD. The V end was cut by 3 bases, the J end by 5 bases, with 9 bases between. The CDR3 nucleotides are TGTGCCACCAGTGATGGGGCACCTGAGACCCAGTACTTC. This translates into CATSDGAPETQYF.

This clonotype was seen once. This sequence joins TRBV6-5 and TRBJ2-7, with D hard to call. Germline V gene data show CDR1 as MNHEY and CDR2 as SVGAGI. This CDR3 region has 14 residues. The germline V and J ends were trimmed by 5 bases and 0 bases, with 11 bases remaining between them. Written as DNA, the CDR3 is TGTGCCAGCAGTATATACAGTGGCTCCTACGAGCAGTACTTC. Its translation is CASSIYSGSYEQYF.